The TCR beta chain described here comes from a study of human T cells and chemical hapten exposure. Study information: Patch testing was performed with 0.01% DPC on the upper back, with reading at 6 days. General study findings and limits: DPC sensitization did not alter TCRs above 1 in 1000 frequency.

Germline V gene sequence: CDR1 SGHTA, CDR2 FQGNSA. CDR3 size: 16 residues. V lost 0 bases and J lost 0, with 9 bases in between. In this sample, this clonotype turned up many times. Its antigen is still unknown. Time point: patch test 1, 2 weeks after DPC sensitization. Documented treatment: therapeutic diphenylcyclopropenone sensitization with weekly scalp DPC. Individual cDNA molecules received unique molecular identifiers in the library. Each CDR3 protein is one row after TCRdb ran MiXCR on the RACE reads. The sample lists about 49,000 distinct CDR3 sequences, about 9% occurring once. The chain links TRBV7-2 to TRBJ1-3, with a tentative D call TRBD1 (6 bases). The TCR originated in a woman in her forties or fifties with alopecia areata. Some clones in this sample may be carry-over from other donors' samples. The input for sequencing was whole blood, taken in connection with sensitization to the hapten diphenylcyclopropenone (DPC). The CDR3: CASSLATGLSGNTIYF. In DNA form, the CDR3 reads TGTGCCAGCAGCTTAGCGACAGGACTCTCTGGAAACACCATATATTTT.